This note documents a single TCR beta chain sequence. Trimming removed 3 bases at V and 1 base at J, with 6 bases between. Germline V gene lookup returns CDR1 LGHNA and CDR2 YSLEER. This CDR3 has 14 residues. The assay was immunoSEQ multiplex PCR, and TCRdb's table has in-frame clones only and misses some. The data show about 45,000 clones, approximately 89% seen once. This entry belongs to a study of PD-L1 blockade in urothelial cancer. This TCR came from a man at least 80 years old with urothelial cancer. V is TRBV4-3 and J is TRBJ2-2, with D hard to call. The specimen was PBMCs, collected around atezolizumab (anti-PD-L1) treatment. The DNA of the CDR3 is TGCGCCAGCAGCCAGGCACAGAACACCGGGGAGCTGTTTTTT. Translating it yields CASSQAQNTGELFF.